This is a list of T cell receptor beta chains from one sample in a study of shared clonotypes between healthy human individuals. TCRdb keeps only in-frame clones here, not all; method: immunoSEQ multiplex PCR. Counted here are around 2,000,000 clones, around 93% occurring once; the ten biggest clones make up around 1.7%. Sequencing was done on a sample of naive CD8+ T cells from PBMCs. The receptors originated from a young man in good health. Some clones in this sample may be carry-over from other donors' samples. Each CDR3 is given with its conserved first and last residue. Each record gives: D gene, V gene, clone size, J gene, CDR3 length, CDR3 protein, CDR3 DNA. The D gene is left open where the match is weak. The size of a clone is reported for some rows only, either as once, few or many, or as a class for expanded clones.

NA	TRBV7-9	NA	TRBJ2-7	15	CASSLGGHGFYEQYF	TGTGCCAGCAGCTTAGGGGGACACGGGTTTTACGAGCAGTACTTC
TRBD2	TRBV6-5	NA	TRBJ2-1	15	CASRRLAGVYNEQFF	TGTGCCAGCAGAAGACTAGCGGGAGTGTATAATGAGCAGTTCTTC
TRBD1	TRBV9	NA	TRBJ1-3	14	CASSAQGDGNTIYF	TGTGCCAGCAGCGCGCAGGGGGACGGAAACACCATATATTTT
NA	TRBV27	NA	TRBJ1-5	16	CASSLSGRQVNQPQHF	TGTGCCAGCAGTTTATCGGGACGACAGGTCAATCAGCCCCAGCATTTT
NA	TRBV10-3	NA	TRBJ2-3	16	CAIKVGDGGRTDTQYF	TGTGCCATCAAGGTAGGGGACGGAGGTAGGACAGATACGCAGTATTTT
NA	TRBV6-5	once	TRBJ2-3	14	CASTPGGFTDTQYF	TGTGCCAGCACCCCTGGAGGTTTCACAGATACGCAGTATTTT
NA	TRBV4-1	NA	TRBJ2-2	16	CASSQDGRITTGELFF	TGCGCCAGCAGCCAAGACGGCAGAATCACGACCGGGGAGCTGTTTTTT
NA	TRBV11-2	NA	TRBJ2-5	17	CASSLGKAGRLQETQYF	TGTGCCAGCAGCTTAGGGAAGGCAGGGCGACTCCAAGAGACCCAGTACTTC
NA	TRBV9	NA	TRBJ2-1	13	CASSVGGTGEQFF	TGTGCCAGCAGCGTTGGCGGGACGGGTGAGCAGTTCTTC
NA	TRBV27	NA	TRBJ1-4	19	CASSPDPPSPARDRIGLFF	TGTGCCAGCAGTCCAGATCCCCCTTCACCGGCCCGAGACAGGATAGGACTGTTTTTT
TRBD1	TRBV11-2	once	TRBJ2-1	18	CASSDPFNRGKVYNEQFF	TGTGCCAGCAGCGATCCCTTTAACAGGGGGAAGGTCTACAATGAGCAGTTCTTC
NA	TRBV11-2	NA	TRBJ1-1	12	CASSLQSTEAFF	TGTGCCAGCAGCTTGCAGAGCACTGAAGCTTTCTTT
NA	TRBV2	NA	TRBJ2-7	17	CASVGEFAASGFYEQYF	TGTGCCAGCGTGGGGGAATTCGCGGCGAGCGGGTTCTACGAGCAGTACTTC
NA	TRBV27	NA	TRBJ2-4	13	CASSLGLLDIQYF	TGTGCCAGCAGTTTAGGACTGCTGGACATTCAGTACTTC
NA	TRBV4-3	NA	TRBJ2-1	14	CASSQVSGDDEQFF	TGCGCCAGCAGCCAAGTATCAGGAGACGACGAGCAGTTCTTC
NA	TRBV5-4	NA	TRBJ2-1	11	CASGRGNEQFF	TGTGCCAGCGGTAGGGGGAATGAGCAGTTCTTC
NA	TRBV5-1	NA	TRBJ2-7	13	CASSLGQYYEQYF	TGCGCCAGCAGCTTGGGGCAGTACTACGAGCAGTACTTC
NA	TRBV11-3	NA	TRBJ2-3	13	CASSTDRGNTQYF	TGTGCCAGCAGCACCGACCGAGGAAATACGCAGTATTTT
NA	TRBV5-6	once	TRBJ2-5	14	CASSLEARQETQYF	TGTGCCAGCAGCTTGGAAGCACGCCAAGAGACCCAGTACTTC
TRBD2	TRBV9	NA	TRBJ2-3	18	CASSVLPGRAGDTDTQYF	TGTGCCAGCAGCGTACTCCCGGGGAGAGCGGGGGACACAGATACGCAGTATTTT
TRBD2	TRBV6-6	NA	TRBJ2-5	16	CASSTTSGRSQETQYF	TGTGCCAGCAGTACCACTAGCGGGAGGTCCCAAGAGACCCAGTACTTC
NA	TRBV18	once	TRBJ1-5	17	CASSPSRGPFSGFSPSF	TGTGCCAGCTCACCAAGCAGGGGACCCTTTAGCGGGTTCAGCCCCTCTTTT
NA	TRBV11-2	NA	TRBJ1-1	17	CASSLPVVDSKGTEAFF	TGTGCCAGCAGCTTACCTGTGGTGGACAGTAAAGGCACTGAAGCTTTCTTT
NA	TRBV27	NA	TRBJ2-5	14	CASNTMGEEETQYF	TGTGCCAGCAACACAATGGGGGAGGAGGAGACCCAGTACTTC
NA	TRBV30	NA	TRBJ2-7	14	CAWNRGVPSYEQYF	TGTGCCTGGAATCGAGGGGTCCCCTCCTACGAGCAGTACTTC
TRBD2	TRBV6-1	NA	TRBJ2-5	13	CASRASGVQTQYF	TGTGCCAGTAGGGCTAGCGGGGTTCAGACCCAGTACTTC
NA	TRBV5-4	NA	TRBJ1-3	16	CASSLVGEGAGNTIYF	TGTGCCAGCAGCTTGGTTGGGGAGGGCGCTGGAAACACCATATATTTT
NA	TRBV19	NA	TRBJ2-5	13	CASSINQEETQYF	TGTGCCAGTAGTATAAATCAAGAAGAGACCCAGTACTTC
NA	TRBV6-5	once	TRBJ2-2	16	CASSYNRPAGTGELFF	TGTGCCAGCAGTTATAACCGCCCCGCGGGGACCGGGGAGCTGTTTTTT
NA	TRBV9	NA	TRBJ1-2	16	CASSPPNQGWDYGYTF	TGTGCCAGCAGCCCGCCAAATCAGGGGTGGGACTATGGCTACACCTTC
NA	TRBV19	NA	TRBJ2-7	13	CASSIGRTYEQYF	TGTGCCAGTAGTATAGGGAGGACTTACGAGCAGTACTTC
NA	TRBV5-1	NA	TRBJ2-2	19	CASSLENLKGRENTGELFF	TGCGCCAGCAGCTTGGAGAACTTAAAGGGCAGGGAGAACACCGGGGAGCTGTTTTTT
TRBD1	TRBV19	once	TRBJ1-2	12	CASNDRGYGYTF	TGTGCCAGTAACGACAGGGGTTATGGCTACACCTTC
TRBD2	TRBV7-8	once	TRBJ2-7	13	CASSFGLAYEQYF	TGTGCCAGCAGCTTCGGACTAGCCTACGAGCAGTACTTC